This entry describes one TCR beta chain. Data came from immunoSEQ multiplex PCR; TCRdb stores just in-frame clones and leaves some out. The sample records a few hundred thousand clones, 87% being singletons. This specimen comes from a study of blood T cell repertoires in COVID-19. Study in general: From T cells, B-cell-depleted T cells, or PBMCs came the material, which was cDNA or gDNA.

Germline V gene data show CDR1 as MNHNY and CDR2 as SVGAGI (reference sequence). The CDR3 contains 14 residues. V was clipped by 8 bases and J by 4 bases, with 12 bases between them. The sample was peripheral blood. The sequence was obtained from a man aged 55 to 70 who had recovered from COVID-19. The chain combines TRBV6-6 with TRBJ1-6; tentative D call: TRBD1 (6 bases). The DNA for the CDR3 is TGTGCCAGCCGGGGACACAGGTATAATTCACCCCTCCACTTT. Translated: CASRGHRYNSPLHF.